Sequencing of this T cell receptor (beta chain) was carried out in a study of blood T cell repertoires in COVID-19. The overall study: Both acute and convalescent COVID-19 samples were obtained from the United States, Italy and Spain. Sources were T cells, B-cell-depleted T cells, or PBMCs; the material itself was cDNA or gDNA.

Generated by immunoSEQ multiplex PCR, the TCRdb table keeps only in-frame clones and is missing some. The profile shows 310,000 or so clones, about 83% of them singletons. Study members were between 18 and 89 years old and lived in 20 to 25 US regions. Cohorts were assigned according to the clinical history that participants reported. Germline V CDR1 and CDR2: SGHDN, FVKESK. This CDR3 has 15 amino acids. Trimming removed 4 bases at V and 7 bases at J, with 17 bases between. The sample was PBMCs or T cells enriched from blood (not recorded which). The chain employs TRBV14 and TRBJ2-1; no reliable D call. The sequence came from a woman aged 40 to 49 who had recovered from COVID-19. The CDR3 region has the DNA TGTGCCAGCAGCCGCGCTCGGGTCCGAAGTAATGAGCAGTTCTTC. Its translation is CASSRARVRSNEQFF.